Listed here are 29 T cell receptor beta chains from one sample, sequenced in a study of cytomegalovirus exposure and HLA in healthy donors. The primer mix had 60 Vbeta and 13 Jbeta primers. Sequenced by immunoSEQ multiplex PCR; TCRdb stores in-frame clones only, minus some. This table holds about 190,000 clones, approximately 80% found once. What was sequenced was PBMCs. The receptors stem from a woman aged 40 to 55 in good health and CMV-seronegative.

The genes are TRBV7-9 and TRBJ1-2, with D possibly TRBD1 on 5 matching bases. Germline CDR1 and CDR2: SEHNR and FQNEAQ (reference sequence). This CDR3 is built from 16 residues. V was trimmed by 2 bases and J by 0 bases, leaving 13 bases between them. CDR3 amino acids: CASSLPATVPNYGYTF. CDR3 DNA: TGTGCCAGCAGCTTACCCGCGACAGTCCCTAACTATGGCTACACCTTC.

As DNA, the CDR3 is TGTGCCAGCAGTTACTCGGGCGGCAATCAGCCCCAGCATTTT. The encoded protein is CASSYSGGNQPQHF. This chain uses TRBV6-5 with TRBJ1-5; D not certain. The length of the CDR3 is 14 residues. The germline CDR1 and CDR2 sequences are MNHEY and SVGAGI. The germline V and J ends were trimmed by 0 bases and 2 bases, with 5 bases remaining between them.

This chain joins TRBV21-1 and TRBJ2-1; the table's D gene call, TRBD2, was not cross checked with the DNA. TRBV21-1 has pseudogene status. This CDR3 comprises 16 residues. The CDR3 loop is CASSKLAGEAYNEQFF. The CDR3 region has the DNA TGTGCCAGCAGCAAATTAGCGGGGGAAGCCTACAATGAGCAGTTCTTC.

The chain couples TRBV6-1 to TRBJ2-7; tentative D call: TRBD1 (5 bases). V was pared by 7 bases and J by 2 bases, with 12 bases between. This CDR3 region has 13 residues. Germline CDR1 reads MNHNS; CDR2 reads SASEGT. The CDR3 DNA is TGTGCCAGCATCTCGACAGACACCTACGAGCAGTACGTC. Translation gives CASISTDTYEQYV.

The J gene is TRBJ1-5, the V gene TRBV7-9; 7 positions match TRBD1. V was clipped by 1 base and J by 0 bases; unmatched bases: 3. The germline gives CDR1 SEHNR, CDR2 FQNEAQ (reference sequence). The CDR3 length is 16 residues. CDR3 bases: TGTGCCAGCAGCTTAGGACAGGGAGATAGCAATCAGCCCCAGCATTTT. It yields the protein CASSLGQGDSNQPQHF.

The J gene is TRBJ1-2, the V gene TRBV6-5; 9 nucleotides line up with TRBD1. V shed 5 bases, J shed 4 bases, and the junction held 5 bases outside the gene matches. This CDR3 spans 14 amino acids. Germline CDR1 MNHEY, CDR2 SVGAGI. The CDR3 spells CASSKGQGAYGYTF. DNA of the CDR3: TGTGCCAGCAGTAAGGGACAGGGCGCCTATGGCTACACCTTC.

The chain couples TRBV19 to TRBJ2-2; maybe TRBD2 (5 bases). The CDR3 loop spans 14 amino acids. The V gene's germline CDR1 is LNHDA and CDR2 SQIVND (reference sequence). V was clipped by 7 bases and J by 3 bases, with 12 bases between them. As DNA, the CDR3 is TGTGCCAGTACCCCCGGGGTTTACACCGGGGAGCTGTTTTTT. Its protein is CASTPGVYTGELFF. The whole variable domain, filled in from reference TRBV19 and TRBJ2-2, reads DGGITQSPKYLFRKEGQNVTLSCEQNLNHDAMYWYRQDPGQGLRLIYYSQIVNDFQKGDIAEGYSVSREKKESFPLTVTSAQKNPTAFYLCASTPGVYTGELFFGEGSRLTVL.

This chain connects TRBV7-3 to TRBJ1-3, with D possibly TRBD1 on 6 matching bases. The CDR3 is 13 amino acids. Germline-derived CDR1 and CDR2 are SGHTA and FQGTGA. V dropped 2 bases and J dropped 10 bases, with 12 bases sitting between them. CDR3 nucleotide sequence: TGTGCCAGCAGCTTATCGGCAGGGGCAACCATATATTTT. It translates to CASSLSAGATIYF.

The rearrangement uses TRBV9 and TRBJ1-2; D remains unclear. The length of the CDR3 is 13 residues. Trimming pared 0 bases from V and 4 bases from J, leaving 7 bases between. Germline CDR1 SGDLS, CDR2 YYNGEE. In DNA form, the CDR3 reads TGTGCCAGCAGCGTAGGGCAGATCTATGGCTACACCTTC. This gives the protein CASSVGQIYGYTF.

J is TRBJ2-1 and V is TRBV5-1; 12 bases match TRBD2. The CDR3 sequence is 17 residues long. Germline V gives CDR1 SGHRS, CDR2 YFSETQ. J gave up 1 base and V 3 bases, and 5 bases lay outside the gene matches. The CDR3 region is CASSSLAGGQSYNEQFF. The CDR3 DNA sequence: TGCGCCAGCAGCTCACTAGCGGGAGGACAGTCCTACAATGAGCAGTTCTTC.

The rearrangement links TRBV10-3 to TRBJ1-6; TRBD1 might be the D (6 bases). Germline V gene sequence: CDR1 ENHRY, CDR2 SYGVKD. The CDR3 spans 14 residues. The ends were cut back, 6 bases at V and 7 bases at J, with 13 bases in the middle. CDR3 in DNA: TGTGCCATCAGGCAGGGGCAGGGGAATTCACCCCTCCACTTT. Translating gives CAIRQGQGNSPLHF.

The chain carries TRBV5-4 and TRBJ1-2; a possible D gene is TRBD1 (5 bases). This CDR3 spans 15 amino acids. The germline V gene has CDR1 SGHNT and CDR2 YYREEE (reference sequence). V lost 2 bases, J lost 3 bases, and 14 bases lay in between. Written as DNA, the CDR3 is TGTGCCAGCAGCTTTATAAGCGGGACGGACTATGGCTACACCTTC. Encoded protein: CASSFISGTDYGYTF.

This clone was seen once. V usage is TRBV18 and J usage is TRBJ2-3; 11 bases line up with TRBD2. CDR1 and CDR2 (germline): KGHSH, LQKENI. The junction had 1 base not matched to a gene; V was cut back by 4 bases and J by 4 bases. This CDR3 has 14 amino acids. CDR3 residues: CASSLAGGADTQYF. The CDR3 region has the DNA TGTGCCAGCTCACTAGCGGGAGGGGCAGATACGCAGTATTTT.

This rearrangement joins TRBV6-6 to TRBJ1-5; the D gene is possibly TRBD1 (6 bases). Per germline, CDR1 MNHNY and CDR2 SVGAGI (reference sequence). The CDR3 is 16 amino acids. V gave up 6 bases and J gave up 1 base, with 16 bases separating them. CDR3 nucleotides: TGTGCCAGCAGCCCCCCCGGGGGGCGAAGCAATCAGCCCCAGCATTTT. The encoded protein is CASSPPGGRSNQPQHF.

This sequence joins TRBV6-1 and TRBJ2-7, with 10 positions matching TRBD1. V was pared by 8 bases and J by 2 bases, with 9 bases of the junction left unmatched. The germline CDR1 and CDR2 sequences are MNHNS and SASEGT. The CDR3 totals 15 residues. The CDR3 reads CASRTGGFIAYEQYV. In nucleotides, the CDR3 is TGTGCCAGCCGGACAGGGGGGTTCATCGCCTACGAGCAGTACGTC.

The V and J genes are TRBV7-8 and TRBJ1-4, with 9 bases matching TRBD1. Trimming cost V 8 bases and J 2 bases; bases outside gene matches: 0. Germline CDR1 is SGHVS and CDR2 is FQNEAQ. The CDR3 runs 13 residues. CDR3 region: CASGQGTNEKLFF. CDR3 nucleotides: TGTGCCAGCGGACAGGGGACTAATGAAAAACTGTTTTTT.

The chain uses TRBV4-3 and TRBJ1-5; D is perhaps TRBD1 (5 bases). From germline, CDR1 is LGHNA and CDR2 YSLEER. V was clipped by 0 bases and J by 6 bases, with 12 bases between them. The CDR3 covers 15 residues. This CDR3 reads CASSQEWQGGQPQHF. CDR3 DNA sequence: TGCGCCAGCAGCCAAGAATGGCAGGGCGGTCAGCCCCAGCATTTT.

The chain carries TRBV27 and TRBJ2-3, with 13 positions matching TRBD2. The germline V gene encodes CDR1 MNHEY and CDR2 SMNVEV (reference sequence). The V segment lost 4 bases and the J segment 0 bases; nucleotides outside the gene matches: 4. The CDR3 spans 17 residues. DNA of the CDR3: TGTGCCAGCAGTTCCGGACTAGCGGGGGTGAGCACAGATACGCAGTATTTT. This gives the protein CASSSGLAGVSTDTQYF.

In its sample, this clone was seen once. The V call is TRBV28, the J call TRBJ1-2; TRBD1 might be the D (5 bases). The germline V and J ends were trimmed by 5 bases and 8 bases, with 15 bases remaining between them. There are 13 residues in the CDR3. Looked up from germline, CDR1 is MDHEN and CDR2 is SYDVKM. The CDR3 DNA reads as TGTGCCAGCAGTCTCGACAGAGCTGCCGGCTACACCTTC. Residues: CASSLDRAAGYTF.

The rearrangement joins TRBV4-1 to TRBJ2-3, with D possibly matching TRBD1 (6 bases). CDR1 and CDR2 from the germline V gene are MGHRA and YSYEKL. V shed 0 bases and J shed 8 bases, with 12 bases lying between them. The CDR3 runs to 14 residues. Here the CDR3 DNA reads TGCGCCAGCAGCCAAGATTCAGGGGCCGGTACGCAGTATTTT. Its protein product is CASSQDSGAGTQYF.

The chain has TRBV15 and TRBJ2-2; 7 bases are shared with TRBD1. The junction had 14 bases not matched to a gene; V was cut back by 0 bases and J by 4 bases. CDR1 is LNHNV, CDR2 YYDKDF, per germline (reference sequence). This CDR3 is built from 19 residues. CDR3 region: CATSRDLMAGGFGTGELFF. For the CDR3, the DNA is TGTGCCACCAGCAGAGATCTTATGGCAGGGGGTTTTGGCACCGGGGAGCTGTTTTTT.

V gene TRBV27 combines with J gene TRBJ2-2, with 8 positions matching TRBD2. V shed 7 bases and J 0 bases; nucleotides not matched to a gene: 4. This CDR3 comprises 15 residues. Germline V gene sequence: CDR1 MNHEY, CDR2 SMNVEV (reference sequence). The CDR3 DNA is TGTGCCAGCAAGAAACTAGCGGCGAACACCGGGGAGCTGTTTTTT. As protein: CASKKLAANTGELFF.

This clone has only a few counts. This chain connects TRBV19 to TRBJ1-3; D unclear. The length of the CDR3 is 16 residues. The V end was cut by 3 bases, the J end by 2 bases, with 14 bases between. The V gene's germline CDR1 is LNHDA and CDR2 SQIVND (reference sequence). The CDR3 here is CASSITPVGAGNTIYF. The CDR3 nucleotides are TGTGCCAGTAGTATTACTCCCGTCGGGGCTGGAAACACCATATATTTT.

This clone occurred a few times. The chain recombines TRBV5-4 with TRBJ1-2; 7 bases are a match to TRBD1. The CDR3 loop spans 17 amino acids. The V segment lost 1 base and the J segment 0 bases; nucleotides outside the gene matches: 9. The germline V gene has CDR1 SGHNT and CDR2 YYREEE (reference sequence). The CDR3 bases are TGTGCCAGCAGCTTGCAGGCAGGGGGATCCTCTAACTATGGCTACACCTTC. This encodes CASSLQAGGSSNYGYTF.

The chain employs TRBV9 and TRBJ2-3, with TRBD2 matching over 7 bases. The CDR3 is 14 residues long. Germline assignment: CDR1 SGDLS and CDR2 YYNGEE. Trimming cost V 2 bases and J 4 bases; bases outside gene matches: 4. CDR3 sequence reads: CASSVRLAPDTQYF. Here the CDR3 DNA reads TGTGCCAGCAGCGTTCGACTAGCTCCAGATACGCAGTATTTT.

V is TRBV19 and J is TRBJ2-6, with D possibly matching TRBD1 (5 bases). The CDR3 has 18 residues. Germline V gene lookup returns CDR1 LNHDA and CDR2 SQIVND (reference sequence). V was cut by 4 bases and J by 0 bases, with 16 bases left in between. CDR3 protein: CASSTRVGSGSGANVLTF. Written as DNA, the CDR3 is TGTGCCAGTAGTACCAGGGTCGGCTCGGGCTCTGGGGCCAACGTCCTGACTTTC.

This clone has just a few counts. This rearrangement joins TRBV9 to TRBJ2-3; TRBD2 agrees at 7 bases. Germline V gives CDR1 SGDLS, CDR2 YYNGEE. V trimming: 0 bases; J trimming: 4 bases; junction bases outside the gene matches: 8. The CDR3 runs to 16 residues. The CDR3 DNA sequence: TGTGCCAGCAGCGTAGAGCTGGGAGGGCCCTCAGATACGCAGTATTTT. It translates to CASSVELGGPSDTQYF.

The chain recombines TRBV5-8 with TRBJ2-2, with D unresolved. The CDR3 is 16 amino acids. Germline CDR1 and CDR2: SGHTS and YDEGEE. V lost 2 bases and J 2 bases, leaving 13 bases between the germline ends. The chain's CDR3 is CASSFIGGANTGELFF. The CDR3 DNA follows: TGTGCCAGCAGCTTCATCGGCGGAGCTAACACCGGGGAGCTGTTTTTT. Combining the CDR3 with reference TRBV5-8 and TRBJ2-2 gives the whole variable domain EAGVTQSPTHLIKTRGQQATLRCSPISGHTSVYWYQQALGLGLQFLLWYDEGEERNRGNFPPRFSGRQFPNYSSELNVNALELEDSALYLCASSFIGGANTGELFFGEGSRLTVL.

This chain connects TRBV19 to TRBJ1-5; unclear D gene. Germline V gene lookup returns CDR1 LNHDA and CDR2 SQIVND (reference sequence). V lost 3 bases and J lost 2, with 8 bases in between. The CDR3 has 14 residues. The CDR3, as DNA: TGTGCCAGTAGTATGTTAAGCGGCAATCAGCCCCAGCATTTT. It codes for CASSMLSGNQPQHF. Full variable domain (rest looked up from reference TRBV19 and TRBJ1-5): DGGITQSPKYLFRKEGQNVTLSCEQNLNHDAMYWYRQDPGQGLRLIYYSQIVNDFQKGDIAEGYSVSREKKESFPLTVTSAQKNPTAFYLCASSMLSGNQPQHFGDGTRLSIL.